This T cell receptor beta chain is from a study of cytomegalovirus exposure and HLA in healthy donors. Findings of the study overall: More clonal expansion characterized HLA-associated TCR beta chains than equally common others in a later analysis. In a later analysis, productive TCRs from donors in an Asian-associated ancestry cluster reportedly carried fewer N-insertions than the cohort mean.

At sampling all donors were nominally healthy, likely with unrecorded immune exposures. CDR3 length: 13 residues. The germline V gene has CDR1 MDHEN and CDR2 SYDVKM. Trimming took off 2 bases at V and 5 bases at J, with 9 bases between the two ends. The study ran its PCR with 60 Vbeta and 13 Jbeta primers. Original handling: Roughly 11 million shared chains were among the about 80 million unique TCR beta chains that a later analysis counted. Clones were sequenced by immunoSEQ multiplex PCR, and TCRdb holds only the in-frame ones, with some missing. The DNA was the basis for D and trimming; V, J and clone size are from that table. The sample records about 140,000 clones, 70% to 80% being singletons. On this clone itself: What it recognizes is unknown.

This receptor was obtained from a woman in her fifties or sixties in good health and CMV-seropositive. The specimen was PBMCs. The gene calls are TRBV28 and TRBJ2-5; a possible D gene is TRBD2 (6 bases). In DNA, the CDR3 is TGTGCCAGCAGTTTAGGGGGGTATGAGACCCAGTACTTC. Translation gives CASSLGGYETQYF.